These T cell receptor beta chains were read from a single sample in a study of blood T cell repertoires in COVID-19. This table comes from immunoSEQ multiplex PCR, and its TCRdb copy is limited to in-frame clones, with some not included. This table holds just under 350,000 clones, around 83% found once. The sequencing sample was made of peripheral blood. The receptor source for this set is a man aged 30 to 45 with active or convalescent COVID-19. Each CDR3 is given with its conserved first and last residue. Each record gives: clone size, D gene, V gene, J gene, CDR3 DNA, CDR3 protein. D genes are given only for firm matches. Clone size is stated in some rows and not others, as once, few, many or a class when expanded.

.	TRBD2	TRBV10-3	TRBJ2-1	TGTGCCATCAGTGACCGGTCTGGCGGGAGTGGACCCAATGAGCAGTTCTTC	CAISDRSGGSGPNEQFF
.	.	TRBV19	TRBJ2-5	TGTGCCAGTAGTGCCCTCCCGGGTGGTGAGACCCAGTACTTC	CASSALPGGETQYF
.	.	TRBV12-3/TRBV12-4	TRBJ2-3	TGTGCCAGCAGTCCGGAGACAGATACGCAGTATTTT	CASSPETDTQYF
few	TRBD1	TRBV5-6	TRBJ1-1	TGTGCCAGCAGCTTCGACAGGGTGACTGAAGCTTTCTTT	CASSFDRVTEAFF
.	.	TRBV29-1	TRBJ2-6	TGCAGCGTTGAAGCAGGGGTAGGGGCCAACGTCCTGACTTTC	CSVEAGVGANVLTF
.	TRBD1	TRBV5-1	TRBJ1-5	TGCGCCAGCAGCTTTAGTCAGGGGGATCAGCCCCAGCATTTT	CASSFSQGDQPQHF
once	TRBD1	TRBV11-3	TRBJ2-1	TGTGCCAGCAGCACAAGGTGGGACAGGCCGTACAATGAGCAGTTCTTC	CASSTRWDRPYNEQFF
.	.	TRBV9	TRBJ2-7	TGTGCCAGCAGCTTACTAGGCCAGGGGAACCCATACGAGCAGTACTTC	CASSLLGQGNPYEQYF
.	TRBD2	TRBV4-3	TRBJ2-1	TGCGCCAGCAGCCAAGAGGTTGGGCTAGCGGGGCTCAATGAGCAGTTCTTC	CASSQEVGLAGLNEQFF
.	.	TRBV30	TRBJ2-7	TGTGCCTGGAGAGCCGATATCTTGAGGGCCAGCGAGCAGTACTTC	CAWRADILRASEQYF
.	.	TRBV3-1/TRBV3-2	TRBJ2-1	TGTGCCAGCAGCCCCGGGGGACTTACAAGGCACAATGAGCAGTTCTTC	CASSPGGLTRHNEQFF
.	TRBD1	TRBV6-6	TRBJ2-2	TGTGCCAGCAGTCCGCGACAGGGCGTATTGGGCGGGGAGCTGTTTTTT	CASSPRQGVLGGELFF
.	TRBD1	TRBV9	TRBJ1-5	TGTGCCAGCAGCGTCGGGACAGCACCATATAGCAATCAGCCCCAGCATTTT	CASSVGTAPYSNQPQHF
.	.	TRBV7-3	TRBJ2-7	TGTGCCAGCAGCGTTGACTACTACTACGAGCAGTACTTC	CASSVDYYYEQYF
.	TRBD2	TRBV5-1	TRBJ2-7	TGCGCCAGCAGCTTGTTCAGCGGGAGGAGCTCCTACGAGCAGTACTTC	CASSLFSGRSSYEQYF
.	.	TRBV12-3/TRBV12-4	TRBJ1-2	TGTGCCAGCAGTCGGCGGTATGGCTACACCTTC	CASSRRYGYTF
once	TRBD1	TRBV4-1	TRBJ1-1	TGCGCCAGCAGCCATGGACAGGGGAGGGCTGAAGCTTTCTTT	CASSHGQGRAEAFF
.	.	TRBV6-2/TRBV6-3	TRBJ2-7	TGTGCCAGCAGTTACGAACTCCTCGGGTACGAGCAGTACTTC	CASSYELLGYEQYF
.	.	TRBV7-8	TRBJ2-7	TGTGCCAGCAGCCAGTCCCAGGACGAGCAGTACTTC	CASSQSQDEQYF
.	.	TRBV5-1	TRBJ1-4	TGCGCCAGCAGCTTGGGAGGATTAACTAATGAAAAACTGTTTTTT	CASSLGGLTNEKLFF
once	.	TRBV19	TRBJ1-1	TGTGCCAGTAGTCTGACAGGATCAAGGGCTGAAGCTTTCTTT	CASSLTGSRAEAFF
.	.	TRBV28	TRBJ1-1	TGTGCCAGCAGTCTCCCCGGGAAGGAAGCTTTCTTT	CASSLPGKEAFF
.	TRBD1	TRBV10-3	TRBJ2-5	TGTGCCATAACTGGGGACAGCCAAGAGACCCAGTACTTC	CAITGDSQETQYF
.	TRBD2	TRBV18	TRBJ2-1	TGTGCCAGCTCACCTACCTCCGGGACTAGCGGGGGCGAGCAGTTCTTC	CASSPTSGTSGGEQFF
.	TRBD1	TRBV27	TRBJ1-6	TGTGCCAGCGGAACCTACAGGGGTTATAATTCACCCCTCCACTTT	CASGTYRGYNSPLHF
once	.	TRBV19	TRBJ2-1	TGTGCCCGTCGGGACTGGGGGGGCGGGAGCCAGGATGAGCAGTTCTTC	CARRDWGGGSQDEQFF